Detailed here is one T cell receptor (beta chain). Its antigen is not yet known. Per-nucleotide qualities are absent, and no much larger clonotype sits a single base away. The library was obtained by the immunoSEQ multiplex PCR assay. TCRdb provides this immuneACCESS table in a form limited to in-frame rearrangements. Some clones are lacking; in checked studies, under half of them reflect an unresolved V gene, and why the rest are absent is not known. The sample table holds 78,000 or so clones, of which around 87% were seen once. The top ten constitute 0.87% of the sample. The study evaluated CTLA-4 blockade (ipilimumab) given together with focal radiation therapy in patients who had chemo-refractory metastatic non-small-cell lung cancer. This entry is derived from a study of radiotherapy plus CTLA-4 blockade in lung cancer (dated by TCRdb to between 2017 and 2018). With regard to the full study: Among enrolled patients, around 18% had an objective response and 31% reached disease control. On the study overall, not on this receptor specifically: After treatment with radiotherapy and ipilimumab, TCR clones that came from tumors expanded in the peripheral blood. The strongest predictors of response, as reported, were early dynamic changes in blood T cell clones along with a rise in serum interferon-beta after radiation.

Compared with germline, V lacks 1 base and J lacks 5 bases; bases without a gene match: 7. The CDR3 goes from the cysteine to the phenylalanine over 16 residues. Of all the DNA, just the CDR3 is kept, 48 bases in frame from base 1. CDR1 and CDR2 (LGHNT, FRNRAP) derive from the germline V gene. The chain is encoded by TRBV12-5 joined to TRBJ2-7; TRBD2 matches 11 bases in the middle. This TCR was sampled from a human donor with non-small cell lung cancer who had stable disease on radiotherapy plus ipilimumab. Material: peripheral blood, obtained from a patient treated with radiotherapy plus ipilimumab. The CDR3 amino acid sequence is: CASGLAILAGANEQYF. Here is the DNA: TGTGCTAGTGGTTTGGCTATACTAGCGGGAGCCAACGAGCAGTACTTC.